What follows are 26 T cell receptor beta chains derived from one specimen sequenced in a study of blood T cell repertoires in COVID-19. Profiled with immunoSEQ multiplex PCR; TCRdb holds only in-frame clones, not every one. This sample yields 350,000 or so clones, of which nearly 90% are seen a single time; around 7% belongs to the top ten. Sequenced input: peripheral blood. The receptors originated from a young man with active or convalescent COVID-19.

The CDR3 loop is CARGDSGDKPFREQFF. CDR3 coding DNA: TGTGCCAGGGGTGATAGCGGAGACAAACCCTTCCGGGAGCAGTTCTTC. The J gene is TRBJ2-1, the V gene TRBV6-6, with D possibly TRBD2 on 6 matching bases. CDR3 length: 16 residues. V was trimmed by 9 bases and J by 10 bases, leaving 28 bases between them. Germline V CDR1 and CDR2: MNHNY, SVGAGI (reference sequence).

The CDR3 protein is CASSQVAGFITGELFF. DNA of the CDR3: TGTGCCAGCAGCCAAGTGGCAGGGTTCATTACCGGGGAGCTGTTTTTT. The rearrangement uses TRBV3-1 (or the pseudogene TRBV3-2) and TRBJ2-2; possibly TRBD1 for D (5 bases). The CDR3 consists of 16 residues. Looked up from germline, CDR1 is LGHDT and CDR2 is YNNKEL (reference sequence). V was pared by 1 base and J by 5 bases, with 14 bases between.

This clone was picked up one time. The DNA for the CDR3 is TGTGCCAGCAGCTTGACCGGGTCATCCCCCTACGAGCAGTACTTC. This translates into CASSLTGSSPYEQYF. The chain uses TRBV7-3 and TRBJ2-7; no reliable D call. CDR1 and CDR2 (germline): SGHTA, FQGTGA. Trimming removed 3 bases from V and 2 bases from J, with 14 bases in between. The CDR3 is 15 residues long.

The rearrangement uses TRBV5-6 and TRBJ2-7; 8 positions agree with TRBD2. V shed 5 bases and J 2 bases; nucleotides not matched to a gene: 12. The CDR3 runs 16 residues. Germline V gene lookup returns CDR1 SGHDT and CDR2 YYEEEE. The CDR3: CASSKPGLVSPYEQYF. The CDR3 DNA follows: TGTGCCAGCAGTAAACCGGGACTAGTTAGCCCCTACGAGCAGTACTTC.

The J gene is TRBJ1-4, the V gene TRBV7-2; the D gene is possibly TRBD1 (6 bases). The CDR3 runs 15 residues. The germline V gene has CDR1 SGHTA and CDR2 FQGNSA. Trimming took off 5 bases at V and 0 bases at J, with 10 bases between the two ends. The CDR3 sequence: CASSNRQATNEKLFF. Written as DNA, the CDR3 is TGTGCCAGCAGCAATAGACAGGCAACTAATGAAAAACTGTTTTTT.

The gene calls are TRBV3-1 (or the pseudogene TRBV3-2) and TRBJ1-4; D is uncertain. Trimming pared 3 bases from V and 2 bases from J, leaving 7 bases between. From germline, CDR1 is LGHDT and CDR2 YNNKEL (reference sequence). CDR3 size: 14 residues. The CDR3 nucleotides read TGTGCCAGCAGCCATTCGGGGACTAATGAAAAACTGTTTTTT. Its protein is CASSHSGTNEKLFF.

The chain links TRBV6-5 to TRBJ1-2, with D tentatively TRBD1 (5 bases). Trimming pared 2 bases from V and 4 bases from J, leaving 11 bases between. The CDR3 runs 14 residues. Germline values: CDR1 MNHEY, CDR2 SVGAGI. The chain's CDR3 is CASSYGRGGYGYTF. CDR3 bases: TGTGCCAGCAGTTACGGACGGGGGGGCTATGGCTACACCTTC.

To note about this clone: Other DNA sequences of this sample code for an identical CDR3. This chain joins TRBV9 and TRBJ1-3; D is uncertain. Trimming stripped 0 bases from V and 0 bases from J, with 7 bases between. CDR1 and CDR2 (germline): SGDLS, YYNGEE. This CDR3 spans 15 amino acids. CDR3 loop: CASSVVGGSGNTIYF. DNA of the CDR3: TGTGCCAGCAGCGTAGTCGGTGGCTCTGGAAACACCATATATTTT.

The V and J genes are TRBV28 and TRBJ1-2; 10 bases fit TRBD1. Trimming cost V 3 bases and J 8 bases; bases outside gene matches: 9. The CDR3 spans 15 residues. The germline V gene has CDR1 MDHEN and CDR2 SYDVKM. The CDR3, as DNA: TGTGCCAGCAGTTTCCCCGGGACAGGGGACGGCGGCTACACCTTC. Amino acid sequence: CASSFPGTGDGGYTF.

The rearrangement joins TRBV5-1 to TRBJ2-3; 8 positions match TRBD2. In germline, CDR1 is SGHRS, CDR2 YFSETQ. V was clipped by 2 bases and J by 1 base; unmatched bases: 3. CDR3 length: 15 residues. The CDR3 coding sequence is TGCGCCAGCAGCTTTAGTAGCGGGGGCACAGATACGCAGTATTTT. This translates into CASSFSSGGTDTQYF.

This clone was observed a single time. The gene calls are TRBV19 and TRBJ2-7, with D unresolved. Germline V gives CDR1 LNHDA, CDR2 SQIVND (reference sequence). The CDR3 covers 12 residues. V was clipped by 5 bases and J by 0 bases, with 5 bases between them. The CDR3 region is CASSASSYEQYF. CDR3 in DNA: TGTGCCAGTAGTGCGAGCTCCTACGAGCAGTACTTC.

The chain has TRBV18 and TRBJ1-2; 8 positions agree with TRBD1. J was trimmed by 3 bases and V by 3 bases; bases with no gene match: 3. This CDR3 has 14 residues. CDR1 is KGHSH and CDR2 is LQKENI in the germline V gene. CDR3 bases: TGTGCCAGCTCACCGGGACAGGACCACTATGGCTACACCTTC. This codes for CASSPGQDHYGYTF. Drawing the rest from reference TRBV18 and TRBJ1-2, the complete variable domain is NAGVMQNPRHLVRRRGQEARLRCSPMKGHSHVYWYRQLPEEGLKFMVYLQKENIIDESGMPKERFSAEFPKEGPSILRIQQVVRGDSAAYFCASSPGQDHYGYTFGSGTRLTVV.

The chain uses TRBV27 and TRBJ2-7, with D unresolved. Trimming pared 8 bases from V and 2 bases from J, leaving 10 bases between. The CDR3 runs 12 residues. Germline V gene sequence: CDR1 MNHEY, CDR2 SMNVEV (reference sequence). The CDR3 DNA reads as TGTGCCAGCGGAGCTGCCACCTACGAGCAGTACTTC. This codes for CASGAATYEQYF.

This chain joins TRBV4-1 and TRBJ2-3; TRBD1 is a possible D gene (5 bases). The CDR3 covers 15 residues. CDR1 is MGHRA and CDR2 is YSYEKL in the germline V gene. Trimming shortened V by 0 bases and J by 5 bases, and 12 bases separated the two germline ends. The CDR3 loop reads CASSQDGAGIDTQYF. CDR3 bases: TGCGCCAGCAGCCAAGATGGGGCAGGAATAGATACGCAGTATTTT.

The rearrangement uses TRBV9 and TRBJ1-2; a possible D gene is TRBD1 (5 bases). CDR1 and CDR2 (germline): SGDLS, YYNGEE. This CDR3 is 13 amino acids long. V was trimmed by 8 bases and J by 4 bases, leaving 15 bases between them. CDR3 in DNA: TGTGCCAGTGGCGGGGGACTTGGCTATGGCTACACCTTC. This sequence encodes CASGGGLGYGYTF.

The V and J genes are TRBV7-9 and TRBJ2-7, with a tentative D call TRBD1 (6 bases). The CDR3 has 14 residues. V was cut by 5 bases and J by 3 bases, with 14 bases left in between. Germline V CDR1 and CDR2: SEHNR, FQNEAQ (reference sequence). For the CDR3, the DNA is TGTGCCAGCAGCCGTTCCGGGACACACTACGAGCAGTACTTC. Translation: CASSRSGTHYEQYF.

The chain joins TRBV11-2 to TRBJ2-3; perhaps TRBD2 as D (5 bases). CDR1 is SGHAT, CDR2 FQNNGV, per germline. The CDR3 is 12 amino acids. V was cut by 2 bases and J by 8 bases, with 8 bases left in between. DNA for the CDR3: TGTGCCAGCAGCTTATCGGCGGGTACGCAGTATTTT. Its translation: CASSLSAGTQYF. Using reference TRBV11-2 and TRBJ2-3 for the parts outside the CDR3, the full variable domain is EAGVAQSPRYKIIEKRQSVAFWCNPISGHATLYWYQQILGQGPKLLIQFQNNGVVDDSQLPKDRFSAERLKGVDSTLKIQPAKLEDSAVYLCASSLSAGTQYFGPGTRLTVL.

The chain has TRBV25-1 and TRBJ2-1, with 7 bases aligning to TRBD1. V gave up 4 bases and J gave up 3 bases; unmatched junction bases: 9. From germline, CDR1 is MGHDK and CDR2 SYGVNS. The CDR3 length is 16 residues. The CDR3 sequence: CASSGPGQEIYNEQFF. The CDR3 coding sequence is TGTGCCAGCAGTGGTCCTGGACAGGAAATCTACAATGAGCAGTTCTTC.

The rearrangement links TRBV5-1 to TRBJ2-3, with 8 bases fitting TRBD2. The germline V gene encodes CDR1 SGHRS and CDR2 YFSETQ. The CDR3 totals 15 residues. The ends lost 4 bases at V and 5 bases at J; junction bases unmatched: 9. The CDR3 loop is CASSDTSGGLDTQYF. The CDR3 DNA reads TGCGCCAGCAGCGACACTAGCGGCGGACTAGATACGCAGTATTTT.

The chain couples TRBV19 to TRBJ2-1; 10 positions match TRBD2. The CDR3 length is 15 residues. From germline, CDR1 is LNHDA and CDR2 SQIVND (reference sequence). V was pared by 9 bases and J by 7 bases, with 12 bases of the junction left unmatched. The CDR3 bases are TGTGCCAGCAGACTAGCGGGCATCCCGGGGAATGAGCAGTTCTTC. It translates to CASRLAGIPGNEQFF.

V and J are TRBV2 and TRBJ2-5, with TRBD2 identical over 8 bases. Losses at the gene ends were 4 bases for V and 2 bases for J; bases not matched to a gene: 3. The germline V gene encodes CDR1 SNHLY and CDR2 FYNNEI. The CDR3 is 14 residues long. DNA for the CDR3: TGTGCCAGCAGTGGTGCGGGAGGTCAAGAGACCCAGTACTTC. Encoded protein: CASSGAGGQETQYF.

This chain connects TRBV29-1 to TRBJ2-7; TRBD1 matches 8 bases. Germline lookup yields CDR1 SQVTM and CDR2 ANQGSEA. J lost 4 bases, V lost 6 bases, and 2 bases had no gene match. The length of the CDR3 is 11 residues. DNA of the CDR3: TGCAGCGTGTGGACAGGGTACGAGCAGTACTTC. Amino acids: CSVWTGYEQYF.

The chain joins TRBV19 to TRBJ1-3; D is possibly TRBD1 (5 bases). The V and J ends lost 2 bases and 3 bases respectively, with 5 bases between them. The CDR3 runs to 13 residues. Looked up from germline, CDR1 is LNHDA and CDR2 is SQIVND (reference sequence). CDR3 bases: TGTGCCAGTAGTATACAGGGTGGAAACACCATATATTTT. This sequence encodes CASSIQGGNTIYF. Full variable domain (rest looked up from reference TRBV19 and TRBJ1-3): DGGITQSPKYLFRKEGQNVTLSCEQNLNHDAMYWYRQDPGQGLRLIYYSQIVNDFQKGDIAEGYSVSREKKESFPLTVTSAQKNPTAFYLCASSIQGGNTIYFGEGSWLTVV.

This clone showed up just a few times. This chain joins TRBV27 and TRBJ2-7; possible D gene TRBD2, 6 bases. The CDR3 totals 12 residues. Trimming left V 6 bases short and J 11 bases short, with 17 bases between. Germline-derived CDR1 and CDR2 are MNHEY and SMNVEV (reference sequence). The CDR3: CASSPQRGGKYF. The DNA of the CDR3 is TGTGCCAGCAGCCCCCAGAGGGGAGGAAAGTACTTC.

The chain combines TRBV3-1 (or the pseudogene TRBV3-2) with TRBJ2-7, with 9 positions matching TRBD1. Per the germline V gene, CDR1 is LGHDT and CDR2 is YNNKEL (reference sequence). With V trimmed by 4 bases and J by 0 bases, 16 bases remained unmatched. CDR3 length: 19 residues. CDR3 bases: TGTGCCAGCAGCCCTTCCCCGGGACAGGGACACTTTTACTCCTACGAGCAGTACTTC. Amino acid sequence: CASSPSPGQGHFYSYEQYF.

This CDR3 reads CASSPNRQNEQYF. In DNA, the CDR3 is TGTGCCAGCTCACCGAACCGACAGAACGAGCAGTACTTC. The genes are TRBV18 and TRBJ2-7, with D perhaps matching TRBD1 (5 bases). CDR3 size: 13 residues. Trimming cost V 3 bases and J 5 bases, with 11 bases left between them. CDR1 KGHSH and CDR2 LQKENI come from the germline V gene.